The 18 T cell receptor beta chains listed next were all sequenced from one sample in a study of cytomegalovirus exposure and HLA in healthy donors. Here immunoSEQ multiplex PCR was the method, and the copy in TCRdb shows in-frame clones only, minus some. In the table there are about 120,000 clones, 70% to 90% of which are singletons. Sequencing was performed on PBMCs. The receptor set was obtained from a man between 18 and 29 years old in good health and CMV-seropositive.

The chain recombines TRBV18 with TRBJ1-6; D is possibly TRBD1 (6 bases). The CDR3 totals 15 residues. The germline CDR1 and CDR2 sequences are KGHSH and LQKENI. V was cut by 2 bases and J by 6 bases, with 11 bases left in between. The CDR3 loop is CASSPSPGANSPLHF. The CDR3 DNA sequence: TGTGCCAGCTCACCATCCCCAGGGGCTAATTCACCCCTCCACTTT. The entire variable domain, with the rest obtained from reference TRBV18 and TRBJ1-6, is as follows: NAGVMQNPRHLVRRRGQEARLRCSPMKGHSHVYWYRQLPEEGLKFMVYLQKENIIDESGMPKERFSAEFPKEGPSILRIQQVVRGDSAAYFCASSPSPGANSPLHFGNGTRLTVT.

The rearrangement joins TRBV7-9 to TRBJ1-2; a possible D gene is TRBD1 (5 bases). Per the germline V gene, CDR1 is SEHNR and CDR2 is FQNEAQ (reference sequence). The CDR3 extends over 14 amino acids. Between the trimmed V and J ends, which lost 7 bases and 2 bases, there was a span of 14 bases. CDR3 coding DNA: TGTGCCAGCACCCCGACAGCGACCAACTATGGCTACACCTTC. Its translation: CASTPTATNYGYTF.

This chain joins TRBV4-1 and TRBJ2-3; 9 bases fit TRBD2. CDR1 and CDR2 from the germline V gene are MGHRA and YSYEKL. The CDR3 runs 16 residues. With V trimmed by 3 bases and J by 2 bases, 6 bases remained unmatched. CDR3 protein: CASSQAAGGTTDTQYF. The DNA of the CDR3 is TGCGCCAGCAGCCAGGCAGCGGGGGGCACCACAGATACGCAGTATTTT.

The rearrangement joins TRBV5-6 to TRBJ2-7, with a tentative D call TRBD1 (6 bases). The germline V gene encodes CDR1 SGHDT and CDR2 YYEEEE. The CDR3 is made up of 12 amino acids. Trimming took off 3 bases at V and 3 bases at J, with 7 bases between the two ends. CDR3 sequence: CASSSRGYEQYF. The CDR3 DNA sequence: TGTGCCAGCAGCTCCAGGGGCTACGAGCAGTACTTC.

This clone turned up a few times. This sequence joins TRBV6-5 and TRBJ1-2; a possible D gene is TRBD1 (5 bases). CDR1 and CDR2 from the germline V gene are MNHEY and SVGAGI. Trimming took 6 bases from V and 4 from J, leaving 12 bases between them. CDR3 length equals 13 residues. The CDR3, as DNA: TGTGCCAGCAGGAGGGGAGGCGGCTATGGCTACACCTTC. It is translated as CASRRGGGYGYTF.

The chain couples TRBV2 to TRBJ1-5, with 9 positions matching TRBD1. V dropped 6 bases and J dropped 7; count of bases not matched to a gene: 4. This CDR3 region has 13 residues. Per germline, CDR1 SNHLY and CDR2 FYNNEI. CDR3 sequence: CASRTGGGQPQHF. As DNA, the CDR3 is TGTGCCAGCAGGACAGGGGGGGGACAGCCCCAGCATTTT. Complete variable domain (other parts from reference TRBV2 and TRBJ1-5): EPEVTQTPSHQVTQMGQEVILRCVPISNHLYFYWYRQILGQKVEFLVSFYNNEISEKSEIFDDQFSVERPDGSNFTLKIRSTKLEDSAMYFCASRTGGGQPQHFGDGTRLSIL.

The chain joins TRBV7-2 to TRBJ2-7, with 8 positions matching TRBD2. The junction had 6 bases not matched to a gene; V was cut back by 5 bases and J by 0 bases. The length of the CDR3 is 15 residues. Germline-derived CDR1 and CDR2 are SGHTA and FQGNSA. DNA of the CDR3: TGTGCCAGCAGCCCTAGCGGGTTTAGCTCCTACGAGCAGTACTTC. As protein: CASSPSGFSSYEQYF.

Note on this clone: One end of the junction does not line up with germline, which may come from a read error. This chain links TRBV7-2 with TRBJ2-3, with 9 bases identical to TRBD2. The CDR3 covers 13 residues. CDR1 SGHTA and CDR2 FQGNSA come from the germline V gene. The CDR3: CASSSRGGGGPDF. The CDR3 coding sequence is TGTGCCAGCAGCTCACGAGGCGGGGGGGGGCCGGATTTT.

As to this clone: A junction end diverges from the germline sequence, so it may reflect a read error. This chain joins TRBV27 and TRBJ2-1; 9 bases are a match to TRBD2. The CDR3 loop spans 14 amino acids. CDR1 and CDR2 from the germline V gene are MNHEY and SMNVEV (reference sequence). The CDR3 spells CATSYKRGVPSQFF. For the CDR3, the DNA is TGTGCCACCAGTTATAAGCGGGGGGTGCCTTCGCAGTTCTTC.

The V and J genes are TRBV28 and TRBJ1-2; TRBD1 agrees at 7 bases. V was clipped by 5 bases and J by 6 bases; unmatched bases: 6. CDR1 and CDR2 (germline): MDHEN, SYDVKM. The CDR3 sequence is 13 residues long. The CDR3 nucleotides are TGTGCCAGCAGTGACAGGGATTCGAATGGCTACACCTTC. Translated: CASSDRDSNGYTF.

The chain couples TRBV19 to TRBJ2-1; tentative D call: TRBD2 (5 bases). Germline CDR1 reads LNHDA; CDR2 reads SQIVND (reference sequence). CDR3 size: 16 residues. Trimming left V 8 bases short and J 2 bases short, with 19 bases between. CDR3 sequence: CASSLSRGRTYNEQFF. CDR3 in DNA: TGTGCCAGTTCCCTAAGCCGGGGAAGGACCTACAATGAGCAGTTCTTC.

The gene calls are TRBV6-5 and TRBJ1-6; D gene uncertain. This CDR3 contains 16 residues. The germline CDR1 and CDR2 sequences are MNHEY and SVGAGI. V lost 4 bases to trimming and J lost 13 bases, with 23 bases between them. The DNA for the CDR3 is TGTGCCAGCAGTTTTGAATCTTCTGCGAGAGTTAAGCCCCTCCACTTT. Amino acids: CASSFESSARVKPLHF.

This chain joins TRBV7-9 and TRBJ2-1, with D perhaps matching TRBD2 (5 bases). The CDR3 is 15 amino acids. Germline CDR1 is SEHNR and CDR2 is FQNEAQ (reference sequence). V lost 8 bases and J 4 bases, leaving 18 bases between the germline ends. The CDR3 coding sequence is TGTGCCAGCCGAAACTTAGGAAGGGAGTACAATGAGCAGTTCTTC. Amino acids: CASRNLGREYNEQFF. Filled out from reference TRBV7-9 and TRBJ2-1, the complete variable domain reads DTGVSQNPRHKITKRGQNVTFRCDPISEHNRLYWYRQTLGQGPEFLTYFQNEAQLEKSRLLSDRFSAERPKGSFSTLEIQRTEQGDSAMYLCASRNLGREYNEQFFGPGTRLTVL.

This clone has just one count. This chain uses TRBV7-9 with TRBJ1-2, with D perhaps matching TRBD1 (6 bases). Germline V gene data show CDR1 as SEHNR and CDR2 as FQNEAQ (reference sequence). CDR3 length equals 13 residues. Trimming stripped 5 bases from V and 3 bases from J, with 10 bases between. CDR3 sequence: CASSGDTYYGYTF. The DNA for the CDR3 is TGTGCCAGCAGCGGGGACACGTACTATGGCTACACCTTC.

The V gene is TRBV18, the J gene TRBJ1-3, with unresolved D. The length of the CDR3 is 13 residues. Germline V gene sequence: CDR1 KGHSH, CDR2 LQKENI. Trimming removed 6 bases from V and 9 bases from J, with 15 bases in between. The CDR3 bases are TGTGCCAGCTCTCCGGAACAGTTTAGCACCATATATTTT. This translates into CASSPEQFSTIYF.

The chain carries TRBV18 and TRBJ2-1, with 7 bases fitting TRBD1. Germline CDR1 reads KGHSH; CDR2 reads LQKENI. The CDR3 runs to 15 residues. V dropped 8 bases and J dropped 10; count of bases not matched to a gene: 17. This CDR3 is CASQDLYGQAKEQFF. Here the CDR3 DNA reads TGTGCCAGCCAGGATTTGTATGGACAGGCCAAGGAGCAGTTCTTC.

This chain uses TRBV4-1 with TRBJ1-4, with 9 bases that match TRBD1. Germline assignment: CDR1 MGHRA and CDR2 YSYEKL. The trim removed 0 bases at V and 7 bases at J, leaving 12 bases unmatched. This CDR3 spans 18 amino acids. The CDR3 spells CASSQDRTRDRDSEKLFF. In nucleotides, the CDR3 is TGCGCCAGCAGCCAAGACAGGACCCGGGACAGGGATAGTGAAAAACTGTTTTTT.

This clone was found once. This sequence joins TRBV27 and TRBJ1-3; weak D call: TRBD1 (5 bases). Looked up from germline, CDR1 is MNHEY and CDR2 is SMNVEV (reference sequence). This CDR3 comprises 15 residues. The V end was cut by 1 base, the J end by 2 bases, with 9 bases between. The CDR3 DNA sequence: TGTGCCAGCAGTTTATTGTCAGGGCCTGGAAACACCATATATTTT. Its translation: CASSLLSGPGNTIYF.